This paragraph covers one T cell receptor (beta chain) sequence. Its cognate antigen is unknown. These data originate in a study of cytomegalovirus exposure and HLA in healthy donors. Study summary: An early data release held around 80 million unique TCRs from HLA-typed donors. General observations from the study: Reported performance of the classifier showed diagnosis of cytomegalovirus status with high specificity and sensitivity.

PCR employed 60 Vbeta and 13 Jbeta primers. Assay used: immunoSEQ multiplex PCR; TCRdb lists only in-frame clones, some missing. This repertoire shows about 130,000 clones, roughly 79% found once; its top ten account for about 2.5%. Input material: PBMCs. The receptor comes from a boy aged 2 to 9 in good health and CMV-seronegative.

CDR3 loop: CASSGPEGGGETQYF. CDR3 nucleotides: TGTGCCAGCAGCGGACCGGAGGGGGGGGGAGAGACCCAGTACTTC. The rearrangement links TRBV9 to TRBJ2-5; possibly TRBD2 for D (7 bases). This CDR3 region has 15 residues. Trimming cost V 3 bases and J 4 bases, with 16 bases left between them. Germline V gives CDR1 SGDLS, CDR2 YYNGEE.